This T cell receptor beta chain derives from a study of blood T cell repertoires in COVID-19. Measured with immunoSEQ multiplex PCR; TCRdb has only the in-frame clones, and not every one. The data contain 310,000 or so clones, 65% to 90% of them singletons. The CDR3 is 16 residues long. V gave up 4 bases and J gave up 0 bases, with 13 bases separating them. The germline V gene encodes CDR1 LNHDA and CDR2 SQIVND (reference sequence). This clone was detected once. Sequencing was carried out using PBMCs or T cells enriched from blood (not recorded which). The origin of this receptor is a woman aged 18-29 years who had recovered from COVID-19. The chain uses TRBV19 and TRBJ1-5; perhaps TRBD1 as D (5 bases). CDR3: CASSKKRGYSNQPQHF. The CDR3 DNA reads as TGTGCCAGTAGTAAAAAAAGGGGTTATAGCAATCAGCCCCAGCATTTT.